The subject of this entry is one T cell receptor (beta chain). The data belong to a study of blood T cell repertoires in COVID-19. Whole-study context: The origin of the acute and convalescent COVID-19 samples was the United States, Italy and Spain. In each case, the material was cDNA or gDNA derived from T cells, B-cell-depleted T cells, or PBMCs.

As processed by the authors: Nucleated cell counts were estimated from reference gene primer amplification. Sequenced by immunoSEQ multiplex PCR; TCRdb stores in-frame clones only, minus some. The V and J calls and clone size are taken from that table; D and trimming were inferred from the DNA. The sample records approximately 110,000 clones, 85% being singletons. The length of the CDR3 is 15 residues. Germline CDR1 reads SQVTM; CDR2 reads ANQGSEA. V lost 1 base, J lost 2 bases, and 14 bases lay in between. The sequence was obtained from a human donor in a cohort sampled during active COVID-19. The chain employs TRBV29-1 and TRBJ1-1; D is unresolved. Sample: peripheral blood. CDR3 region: CSVEGGSRPNTEAFF. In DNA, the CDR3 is TGCAGCGTTGAAGGAGGCAGCCGACCAAACACTGAAGCTTTCTTT.